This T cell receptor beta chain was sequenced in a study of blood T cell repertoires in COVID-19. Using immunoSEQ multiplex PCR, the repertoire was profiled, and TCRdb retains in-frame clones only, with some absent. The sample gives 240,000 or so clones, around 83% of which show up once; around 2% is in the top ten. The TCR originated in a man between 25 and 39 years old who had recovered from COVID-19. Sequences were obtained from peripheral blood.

The CDR3 loop reads CASSVVAGETQYF. In DNA, the CDR3 is TGTGCCAGCAGCGTAGTAGCGGGGGAGACCCAGTACTTC. V is TRBV9 and J is TRBJ2-5; 8 bases line up with TRBD2. With V trimmed by 0 bases and J by 5 bases, 0 bases remained unmatched. The CDR3 contains 13 residues. From germline, CDR1 is SGDLS and CDR2 YYNGEE. The variable domain in full, completed from reference TRBV9 and TRBJ2-5, reads DSGVTQTPKHLITATGQRVTLRCSPRSGDLSVYWYQQSLDQGLQFLIQYYNGEERAKGNILERFSAQQFPDLHSELNLSSLELGDSALYFCASSVVAGETQYFGPGTRLLVL.